A selection of T cell receptor beta chains follows, all from one sample in a study of T-cell reconstitution after alpha-beta-depleted transplantation in children. MiXCR was run by TCRdb on the PCR reads, yielding one entry per CDR3 protein. The sample includes approximately 300,000 distinct CDR3 sequences, approximately 7.3% of them seen just once. Sequenced material: peripheral blood, taken 360 days after TCRalphabeta/CD19-depleted stem cell transplant. The receptors stem from a female patient aged 2-10 years who had a stem cell transplant for Fanconi anemia, so the T cells may come from the graft donor. Each CDR3 is given with its conserved first and last residue. D genes are given only for firm matches. For some rows the clone size is stated as once, few or many, or as a class when expanded; others skip it.

V gene,D gene,clone size,J gene,CDR3 DNA,CDR3 protein
TRBV27,.,many,TRBJ1-1,TGTGCCAGCAGTTTAGAGTTTCCAGGGTTAAACACTGAAGCTTTCTTT,CASSLEFPGLNTEAFF
TRBV5-4,.,.,TRBJ2-3,TGTGCCAGCAGCTTGGTGACATCTATTACGGATACGCAGTATTTT,CASSLVTSITDTQYF
TRBV20-1,.,.,TRBJ2-2,TGCAGTGCTCTGACCCCGGGGGCCGGGGAGCTGTTTTTT,CSALTPGAGELFF
TRBV12-3/TRBV12-4,TRBD1,many,TRBJ1-4,TGTGCCAGCAGCACCTGGACAGGGTCCTCAACTAATGAAAAACTGTTTTTT,CASSTWTGSSTNEKLFF
TRBV7-2,TRBD1,.,TRBJ1-2,TGTGCCAGCAGCTATCCCGGGACAGGGGGCTCCTATGGCTACACCTTC,CASSYPGTGGSYGYTF
TRBV12-3/TRBV12-4,.,many,TRBJ1-2,TGTGCCAGCAGTTTATCCCAGAACTATGGCTACACCTTC,CASSLSQNYGYTF
TRBV6-6,.,.,TRBJ1-6,TGTGCCAGCAGAGAGGGGAATTCACCCCTCCACTTT,CASREGNSPLHF
TRBV14,.,many,TRBJ2-1,TGTGCCAGCAGCCCCACCCTTCTAGCCCTCTCCTACAATGAGCAGTTCTTC,CASSPTLLALSYNEQFF
TRBV29-1,.,many,TRBJ2-2,TGCAGCGTTGGTGGGGGGCGAAACACCGGGGAGCTGTTTTTT,CSVGGGRNTGELFF
TRBV7-3,.,.,TRBJ2-1,TGTGCCAGCAGCTTGTTTCAGGGGGGTATATGGTTCTTC,CASSLFQGGIWFF
TRBV6-2/TRBV6-3,.,many,TRBJ2-7,TGTGCCAGCAGCTCTCGACGGTACGAGCAGTACTTC,CASSSRRYEQYF
TRBV27,TRBD2,.,TRBJ2-2,TGTGCCAGCAGAGCGGGGGGACAGAACACCGGGGAGCTGTTTTTT,CASRAGGQNTGELFF
TRBV7-9,.,many,TRBJ1-1,TGTGCCAGCGTTGGGGATCGAGTTAGCCCTGAAGCTTTCTTT,CASVGDRVSPEAFF